This T cell receptor beta chain was profiled in a study of cytomegalovirus exposure and HLA in healthy donors. To note about this clone: Antigen: not known.

Sampled while nominally healthy, donors likely had unrecorded immune exposures. There are 15 residues in the CDR3. From germline, CDR1 is MGHRA and CDR2 YSYEKL. With V trimmed by 4 bases and J by 8 bases, 11 bases remained unmatched. The PCR was carried out with 60 Vbeta primers and 13 Jbeta primers. Method: immunoSEQ multiplex PCR; TCRdb's copy keeps in-frame clones and lacks some. The sample lists about 150,000 clones, around 77% seen once, with approximately 4.3% in the top ten. General study points: Earlier analysis yielded a pattern in which most TCR beta V segments were productive about 90% or about 30% of the time. HLA allele associations emerged for fewer than 20,000 TCR beta sequences in a later analysis, at 0.05 false discovery rate. Analysis was performed later, and it showed HLA-associated TCR beta chains to be more clonally expanded than equally common others.

Sample: PBMCs. The clonotype originates from a young man in good health. This chain links TRBV4-1 with TRBJ2-1; 7 bases are shared with TRBD1. CDR3 coding DNA: TGCGCCAGCAGCCCAGGGGGACCCCTGAGGGATGAGCAGTTCTTC. Its protein product is CASSPGGPLRDEQFF.